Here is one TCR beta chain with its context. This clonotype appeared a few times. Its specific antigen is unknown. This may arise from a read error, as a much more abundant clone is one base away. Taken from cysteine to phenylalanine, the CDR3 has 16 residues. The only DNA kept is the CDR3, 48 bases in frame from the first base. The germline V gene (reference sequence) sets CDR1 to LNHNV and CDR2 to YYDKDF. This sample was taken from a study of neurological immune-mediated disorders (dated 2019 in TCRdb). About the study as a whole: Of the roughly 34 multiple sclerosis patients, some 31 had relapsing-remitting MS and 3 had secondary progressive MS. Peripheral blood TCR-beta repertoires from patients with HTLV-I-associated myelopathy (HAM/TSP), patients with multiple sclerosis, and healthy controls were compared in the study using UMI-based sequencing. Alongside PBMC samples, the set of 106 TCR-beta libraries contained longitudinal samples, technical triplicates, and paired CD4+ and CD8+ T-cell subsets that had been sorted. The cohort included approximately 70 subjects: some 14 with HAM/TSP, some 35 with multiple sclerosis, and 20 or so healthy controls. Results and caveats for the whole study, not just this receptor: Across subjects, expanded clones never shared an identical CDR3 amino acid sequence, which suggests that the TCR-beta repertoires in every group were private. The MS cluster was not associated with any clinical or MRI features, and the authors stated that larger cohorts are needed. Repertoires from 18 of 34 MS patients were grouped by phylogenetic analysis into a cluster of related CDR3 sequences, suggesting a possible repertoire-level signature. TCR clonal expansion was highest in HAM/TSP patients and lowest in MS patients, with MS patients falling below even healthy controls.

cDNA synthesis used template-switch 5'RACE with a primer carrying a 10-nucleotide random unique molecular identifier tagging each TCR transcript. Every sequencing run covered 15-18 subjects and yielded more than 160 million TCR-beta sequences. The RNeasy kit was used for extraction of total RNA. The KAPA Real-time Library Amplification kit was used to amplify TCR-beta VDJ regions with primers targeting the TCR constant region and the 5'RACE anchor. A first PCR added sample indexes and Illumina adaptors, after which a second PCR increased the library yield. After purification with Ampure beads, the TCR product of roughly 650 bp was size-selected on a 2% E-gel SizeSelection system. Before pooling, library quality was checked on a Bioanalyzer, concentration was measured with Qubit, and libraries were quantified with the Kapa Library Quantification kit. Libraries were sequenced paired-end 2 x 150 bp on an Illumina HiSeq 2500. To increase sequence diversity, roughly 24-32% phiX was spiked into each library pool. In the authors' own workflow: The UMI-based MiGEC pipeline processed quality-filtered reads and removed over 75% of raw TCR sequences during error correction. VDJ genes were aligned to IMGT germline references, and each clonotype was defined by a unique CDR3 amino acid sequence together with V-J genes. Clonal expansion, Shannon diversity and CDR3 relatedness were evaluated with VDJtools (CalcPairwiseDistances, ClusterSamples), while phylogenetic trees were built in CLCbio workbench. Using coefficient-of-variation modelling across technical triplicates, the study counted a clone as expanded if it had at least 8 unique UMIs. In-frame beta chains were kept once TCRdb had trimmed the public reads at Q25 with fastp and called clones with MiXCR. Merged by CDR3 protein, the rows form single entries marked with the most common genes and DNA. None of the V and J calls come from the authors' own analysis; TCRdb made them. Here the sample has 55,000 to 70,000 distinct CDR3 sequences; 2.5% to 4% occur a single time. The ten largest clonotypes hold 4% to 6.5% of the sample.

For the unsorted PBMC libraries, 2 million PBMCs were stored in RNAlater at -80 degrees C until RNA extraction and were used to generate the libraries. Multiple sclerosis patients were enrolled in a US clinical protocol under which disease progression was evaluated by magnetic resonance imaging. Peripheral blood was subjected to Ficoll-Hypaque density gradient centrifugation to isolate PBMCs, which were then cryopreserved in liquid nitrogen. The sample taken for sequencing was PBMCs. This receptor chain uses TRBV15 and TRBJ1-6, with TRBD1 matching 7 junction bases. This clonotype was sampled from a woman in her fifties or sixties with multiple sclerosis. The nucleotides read TGTGCCACCAGCAGAGCCCTTACAGGGGACGGCTCACACCTCCACTTT. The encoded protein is CATSRALTGDGSHLHF.